The clone carrying this T cell receptor (beta chain) was observed a handful of times. Antigen specificity is unknown. Read sequence stops 3 residues before the CDR3 end, and the germline J gene provides the missing end. CDR1 and CDR2 (germline): KGHSH, LQKENI. This CDR3 has 15 amino acids. V lost 3 bases and J 4 bases, leaving 15 bases between the germline ends. The data derive from a study of T cell clonality in common variable immunodeficiency. Sequencing used immunoSEQ multiplex PCR; TCRdb keeps in-frame clones, though not all of them. This sample comprises about 47,000 clones, none seen once only. Study-level findings and limits: Patient heterogeneity in the CVID cohort limited correlations between repertoire features and clinical complications. Shared TCRbeta clones were fewer between CVID subjects than controls. T cell subpopulation sequencing would be needed to explain CVID clonality.

V and J are TRBV18 and TRBJ1-1; tentatively, D is TRBD1 (6 bases). The sequence was collected from a person between 18 and 75 years old in good health. The sequenced material came from peripheral blood mononuclear cells. The CDR3 sequence is CASSPRTDVLTEAFF. CDR3 DNA (partial): TGTGCCAGCTCACCCAGGACAGACGTCCTCACTGAA.